The 23 T cell receptor beta chains below all came from one sample that was sequenced in a study of cytomegalovirus exposure and HLA in healthy donors. PCR used 60 Vbeta primers and 13 Jbeta primers. Sequenced by immunoSEQ multiplex PCR; TCRdb stores in-frame clones only, minus some. The sample records about 200,000 clones, approximately 85% being singletons. The sequencing input was PBMCs. These receptors came from a middle-aged woman in good health and CMV-seronegative.

V and J are TRBV11-2 and TRBJ1-3; D is perhaps TRBD1 (6 bases). The germline V gene has CDR1 SGHAT and CDR2 FQNNGV. The CDR3 runs 15 residues. V was trimmed by 5 bases and J by 0 bases, leaving 11 bases between them. Here the CDR3 reads CASSDQGFSGNTIYF. CDR3 nucleotide sequence: TGTGCCAGCAGCGATCAGGGGTTCTCTGGAAACACCATATATTTT. The full variable domain, its missing parts supplied by reference TRBV11-2 and TRBJ1-3, is EAGVAQSPRYKIIEKRQSVAFWCNPISGHATLYWYQQILGQGPKLLIQFQNNGVVDDSQLPKDRFSAERLKGVDSTLKIQPAKLEDSAVYLCASSDQGFSGNTIYFGEGSWLTVV.

The chain combines TRBV4-2 with TRBJ2-5; the match to TRBD1 covers 8 bases. Germline values: CDR1 LGHNA, CDR2 YNFKEQ. The CDR3 has 13 residues. With V trimmed by 5 bases and J by 3 bases, 2 bases remained unmatched. CDR3 residues: CASSGQGKETQYF. CDR3 DNA: TGTGCCAGCAGCGGACAGGGCAAAGAGACCCAGTACTTC.

The chain has TRBV11-2 and TRBJ2-1; 11 positions match TRBD1. V lost 3 bases to trimming and J lost 2 bases; unmatched junction nucleotides: 0. The CDR3 runs 15 residues. The germline V gene encodes CDR1 SGHAT and CDR2 FQNNGV. Written as DNA, the CDR3 is TGTGCCAGCAGCTTGGACAGGGGGCCCTACAATGAGCAGTTCTTC. Protein: CASSLDRGPYNEQFF.

V usage is TRBV19 and J usage is TRBJ1-3, with D possibly TRBD1 on 6 matching bases. Between the trimmed V and J ends, which lost 9 bases and 0 bases, there was a span of 33 bases. Germline CDR1 and CDR2: LNHDA and SQIVND (reference sequence). CDR3 length: 21 amino acids. The CDR3 DNA sequence: TGTGCCAGCAAGGACAGCCGGGACATCCCGCGTCCTCCTAACTCTGGAAACACCATATATTTT. It is translated as CASKDSRDIPRPPNSGNTIYF.

The chain couples TRBV4-1 to TRBJ2-2; TRBD2 agrees at 7 bases. The germline CDR1 and CDR2 sequences are MGHRA and YSYEKL. V shed 2 bases, J shed 2 bases, and the junction held 2 bases outside the gene matches. The CDR3 is made up of 15 amino acids. As DNA, the CDR3 is TGCGCCAGCAGCCAAAGCGGGACTAACACCGGGGAGCTGTTTTTT. Translating it yields CASSQSGTNTGELFF.

The chain combines TRBV7-2 with TRBJ2-7; D call uncertain. This CDR3 has 19 residues. CDR1 SGHTA and CDR2 FQGNSA come from the germline V gene. V lost 2 bases to trimming and J lost 4 bases, with 27 bases between them. The CDR3 sequence is CASSLSESLVVIADYEQYF. In DNA, the CDR3 is TGTGCCAGCAGCTTATCTGAGAGCCTTGTCGTCATCGCGGATTACGAGCAGTACTTC.

The J gene is TRBJ2-7, the V gene TRBV2; 8 nucleotides line up with TRBD1. Trimming at V came to 4 bases and at J to 4 bases, leaving 3 bases not matched to a gene. CDR1 is SNHLY and CDR2 is FYNNEI in the germline V gene. This CDR3 region has 13 residues. The CDR3 spells CASSVQGAYEQYF. The DNA of the CDR3 is TGTGCCAGCAGTGTGCAGGGGGCTTACGAGCAGTACTTC.

This chain uses TRBV6-1 with TRBJ2-2; D is perhaps TRBD1 (5 bases). Per germline, CDR1 MNHNS and CDR2 SASEGT. V was clipped by 4 bases and J by 6 bases, with 15 bases between them. The CDR3 contains 15 residues. The CDR3 DNA is TGTGCCAGCAGTGTCAGGGCCCTAGGGGCCGGGGAGCTGTTTTTT. Its translation: CASSVRALGAGELFF.

The chain carries TRBV30 and TRBJ1-3, with 8 bases aligning to TRBD1. CDR3 length equals 16 residues. V lost 5 bases, J lost 2 bases, and 11 bases stayed unmatched. The germline CDR1 and CDR2 sequences are GTSNPN and SVGIG (reference sequence). Here the CDR3 reads CAWASGGNPAGNTIYF. The CDR3 DNA reads as TGTGCCTGGGCGTCAGGGGGCAATCCTGCTGGAAACACCATATATTTT.

This clone turned up a few times. The rearrangement uses TRBV28 and TRBJ2-3; possible D gene TRBD1, 6 bases. The CDR3 length is 15 residues. Germline CDR1 reads MDHEN; CDR2 reads SYDVKM. The V end lost 4 bases, the J end lost 0 bases, and 11 bases lay between the germline ends. The CDR3 reads CASSSGQSSTDTQYF. In nucleotides, the CDR3 is TGTGCCAGCAGTTCTGGACAGTCTAGCACAGATACGCAGTATTTT.

The chain is built from TRBV9 and TRBJ1-4; no clear D gene. CDR1 and CDR2 from the germline V gene are SGDLS and YYNGEE. Trimming removed 6 bases at V and 8 bases at J, with 14 bases between. The CDR3 loop spans 13 amino acids. Written as DNA, the CDR3 is TGTGCCAGCAATAACGGGGAAGGCGAAAAACTGTTTTTT. It yields the protein CASNNGEGEKLFF.

The chain carries TRBV27 and TRBJ1-1; 11 nucleotides align to TRBD1. This CDR3 comprises 15 residues. CDR1 is MNHEY and CDR2 is SMNVEV in the germline V gene (reference sequence). Trimming removed 7 bases from V and 2 bases from J; junction bases left unmatched: 6. The CDR3 DNA follows: TGTGCCAGCACCCGGACAGGGGGCTTCAACACTGAAGCTTTCTTT. Protein sequence: CASTRTGGFNTEAFF.

The chain has TRBV18 and TRBJ1-2, with 8 bases that match TRBD1. The length of the CDR3 is 16 residues. Per germline, CDR1 KGHSH and CDR2 LQKENI. The V gene end was trimmed by 4 bases and the J gene end by 4 bases; junction bases not matched to a gene: 11. CDR3 in DNA: TGTGCCAGCTCACTCCCTTCCGGGGACAGGACCTATGGCTACACCTTC. It yields the protein CASSLPSGDRTYGYTF. The complete variable domain, with remaining parts taken from reference TRBV18 and TRBJ1-2, reads NAGVMQNPRHLVRRRGQEARLRCSPMKGHSHVYWYRQLPEEGLKFMVYLQKENIIDESGMPKERFSAEFPKEGPSILRIQQVVRGDSAAYFCASSLPSGDRTYGYTFGSGTRLTVV.

The rearrangement uses TRBV4-1 and TRBJ2-1; 10 bases line up with TRBD2. The CDR3 runs to 16 residues. The ends lost 5 bases at V and 0 bases at J; junction bases unmatched: 4. CDR1 and CDR2 from the germline V gene are MGHRA and YSYEKL. The CDR3 protein is CASSASGSFSYNEQFF. Written as DNA, the CDR3 is TGCGCCAGCAGCGCTAGCGGGAGTTTCTCCTACAATGAGCAGTTCTTC.

The rearrangement joins TRBV18 to TRBJ2-1; D is perhaps TRBD2 (5 bases). The CDR3 consists of 16 residues. Germline values: CDR1 KGHSH, CDR2 LQKENI. Between the trimmed V and J ends, which lost 2 bases and 6 bases, there was a span of 17 bases. The CDR3 DNA reads as TGTGCCAGCTCACCAGGGGTAGGTGGAGGAAGCAATGAGCAGTTCTTC. Residues: CASSPGVGGGSNEQFF.

V is TRBV28 and J is TRBJ1-2, with 8 nucleotides matching TRBD1. The CDR3 consists of 15 residues. Germline V gene sequence: CDR1 MDHEN, CDR2 SYDVKM. Trimming removed 5 bases from V and 2 bases from J; junction bases left unmatched: 7. The CDR3 region is CASSPRRTGNYGYTF. CDR3 DNA: TGTGCCAGCAGTCCACGTCGGACAGGGAACTATGGCTACACCTTC.

The chain recombines TRBV6-5 with TRBJ1-1; the match to TRBD1 covers 10 bases. In germline, CDR1 is MNHEY, CDR2 SVGAGI. This CDR3 has 14 residues. V dropped 7 bases and J dropped 5; count of bases not matched to a gene: 7. CDR3 loop: CASKGDRGGTEAFF. The CDR3 DNA sequence: TGTGCCAGCAAAGGGGACAGGGGCGGAACTGAAGCTTTCTTT.

V gene TRBV7-2 combines with J gene TRBJ1-2, with D hard to call. Per germline, CDR1 SGHTA and CDR2 FQGNSA. The CDR3 has 15 amino acids. V shed 5 bases and J shed 4 bases, with 17 bases lying between them. In nucleotides, the CDR3 is TGTGCCAGCAGCCCGGGCTTCGGGGAGCTCTATGGCTACACCTTC. It specifies CASSPGFGELYGYTF.

The chain couples TRBV27 to TRBJ2-5, with TRBD2 matching 13 bases. CDR1 is MNHEY and CDR2 is SMNVEV in the germline V gene (reference sequence). J was trimmed by 1 base and V by 5 bases; bases with no gene match: 4. The CDR3 extends over 16 amino acids. CDR3 DNA: TGTGCCAGCAGTCCAAGACTAGCGGGAGGCCAAGAGACCCAGTACTTC. Its translation: CASSPRLAGGQETQYF.

V usage is TRBV7-2 and J usage is TRBJ1-1; D is possibly TRBD1 (6 bases). The CDR3 contains 15 residues. Germline values: CDR1 SGHTA, CDR2 FQGNSA. V was pared by 5 bases and J by 1 base, with 14 bases between. CDR3 coding DNA: TGTGCCAGCAGCGAAAACAGGGCTTGGAACACTGAAGCTTTCTTT. Translation gives CASSENRAWNTEAFF.

The gene calls are TRBV7-9 and TRBJ2-2; D not resolved. This CDR3 comprises 10 residues. Germline lookup yields CDR1 SEHNR and CDR2 FQNEAQ (reference sequence). V lost 3 bases and J lost 11, with 4 bases in between. The CDR3 DNA reads as TGTGCCAGCAGCTTCCCTGAGCTGTTTTTT. Protein product: CASSFPELFF.

The chain couples TRBV7-6 to TRBJ2-3; possible D gene TRBD2, 6 bases. The CDR3 runs to 15 residues. Per the germline V gene, CDR1 is SGHVS and CDR2 is FNYEAQ. V lost 1 base to trimming and J lost 2 bases, with 10 bases between them. The CDR3 is CASSLEARDTDTQYF. The CDR3 region has the DNA TGTGCCAGCAGCTTAGAAGCGCGGGACACAGATACGCAGTATTTT.

The chain is built from TRBV4-1 and TRBJ1-5; perhaps TRBD1 as D (5 bases). Germline V gene data show CDR1 as MGHRA and CDR2 as YSYEKL. There are 15 residues in the CDR3. V was cut by 0 bases and J by 6 bases, with 12 bases left in between. CDR3 DNA: TGCGCCAGCAGCCAAGATGGGGCAGGGTTTCAGCCCCAGCATTTT. This gives the protein CASSQDGAGFQPQHF.